Listed below are T cell receptor beta chains from one sample, sequenced in a study of T cell responses to AZD1222 COVID-19 vaccine. Using immunoSEQ multiplex PCR, the repertoire was profiled, and TCRdb retains in-frame clones only, with some absent. This table holds approximately 150,000 clones, roughly nine tenths found once. The sequenced sample was peripheral blood, obtained on day 0 of AZD1222 vaccination. All receptors come from an adult in good health. The CDR3 runs from the conserved cysteine through the conserved F or W. D genes are given only for firm matches. Some rows have no size entry. The others give once, few or many, or a class for an expanded clone.

-	TRBJ2-2	TRBV14	-	TGTGCCAGCAGACGGGGGACATCAAACACCGGGGAGCTGTTTTTT	CASRRGTSNTGELFF
-	TRBJ2-7	TRBV6-2/TRBV6-3	TRBD1	TGTGCCAGCAGTTATCCGGCAGGGGGCTTTTACGAGCAGTACTTC	CASSYPAGGFYEQYF
-	TRBJ2-3	TRBV19	-	TGTGCCAGTAGTTACCGGGAGAGGGCAGATACGCAGTATTTT	CASSYRERADTQYF
-	TRBJ2-1	TRBV9	TRBD2	TGTGCCAGCAGCGCCGATAGCGGGGGGGCCTACAATGAGCAGTTCTTC	CASSADSGGAYNEQFF
-	TRBJ2-7	TRBV14	TRBD1	TGTGCCAGCAGCCAGATAGGACAGGCGTACGAGCAGTACTTC	CASSQIGQAYEQYF
-	TRBJ2-1	TRBV5-1	TRBD2	TGCGCCAGCAGCTTGGCACCCTCTAGCGGGAGGGCCCCTGAGCAGTTCTTC	CASSLAPSSGRAPEQFF
-	TRBJ2-1	TRBV7-2	-	TGTGCCAGCAGCTTAGAGGGCAGGGTGGAGTCTTGGAATAATGAGCAGTTCTTC	CASSLEGRVESWNNEQFF
-	TRBJ2-5	TRBV7-3	-	TGTGCCAGCAGCTCCGGACAAGACGCGGAGACCCAGTACTTC	CASSSGQDAETQYF
-	TRBJ1-1	TRBV9	-	TGTGCCAGCAGCGTAGGGGGGACTGAAGCTTTCTTT	CASSVGGTEAFF
-	TRBJ1-6	TRBV21-1	-	TGTGCCAGCAGCAAATATAATGGGGGGACAGGGGATGTGCCCCTCCACTTT	CASSKYNGGTGDVPLHF
-	TRBJ1-6	TRBV2	-	TGTGCCAGCAGTGGTAATAATTCACCCCTCCACTTT	CASSGNNSPLHF
-	TRBJ2-2	TRBV19	-	TGTGCCAGTAGTATACTCAGGGAGGACGGGGAGCTGTTTTTT	CASSILREDGELFF
-	TRBJ2-3	TRBV24-1	-	TGTGCCACCGCAAGCGGCGATACGCAGTATTTT	CATASGDTQYF
-	TRBJ2-5	TRBV5-4	TRBD1	TGTGCCAGCAGCTTGAAGGCAGGGGGCCCTGAGACCCAGTACTTC	CASSLKAGGPETQYF
-	TRBJ2-5	TRBV7-3	TRBD1	TGTGCCAGCAGCTCAGTCGGGACCGGGACAGGGGGAGAGACCCAGTACTTC	CASSSVGTGTGGETQYF
-	TRBJ2-2	TRBV19	-	TGTGCCAGTAGTATTTGGCCGGGATTGCACACCGGGGAGCTGTTTTTT	CASSIWPGLHTGELFF
-	TRBJ1-1	TRBV20-1	-	TGCAGTGCTAGTAAGAGTCAGGGCGGAACTGAAGCTTTCTTT	CSASKSQGGTEAFF
-	TRBJ1-3	TRBV28	-	TGTGCCAGCAGTTTACACAGCTCTGGAAACACCATATATTTT	CASSLHSSGNTIYF
-	TRBJ2-7	TRBV9	TRBD2	TGTGCCAGCAGCCACGGACTAGCGGGAGGACGAACCTACGAGCAGTACTTC	CASSHGLAGGRTYEQYF
-	TRBJ1-3	TRBV7-6	-	TGTGCCAGCAGCTTACTGGGGGGAAACACCATATATTTT	CASSLLGGNTIYF
-	TRBJ1-1	TRBV5-1	-	TGCGCCAGCGGGGTCGAGCGCACGAACACTGAAGCTTTCTTT	CASGVERTNTEAFF
once	TRBJ2-4	TRBV30	-	TGTGCCTGGAGGGTCGATGGAGGGACAATTCAGTACTTC	CAWRVDGGTIQYF
once	TRBJ1-2	TRBV5-1	-	TGCGCCAGCAGCCTTGGGGGCTCGGACTATGGCTACACCTTC	CASSLGGSDYGYTF
-	TRBJ2-2	TRBV25-1	-	TGTGCCAGCAGATGGGGAGGAAACACCGGGGAGCTGTTTTTT	CASRWGGNTGELFF
-	TRBJ2-1	TRBV7-3	-	TGTGCCAGCAGCCTACGGGGAAGCTCCTACAATGAGCAGTTCTTC	CASSLRGSSYNEQFF
once	TRBJ2-1	TRBV29-1	-	TGCAGCGTTGAAGGCGGAAGGCAGTTCTTC	CSVEGGRQFF
-	TRBJ2-3	TRBV28	TRBD2	TGTGCCAGCAGGCCGACTAGCGGGAGGTACGCAGATACGCAGTATTTT	CASRPTSGRYADTQYF
-	TRBJ2-5	TRBV6-5	-	TGTGCCAGCATCAGGGGTGAAACCCTCCAAGAGACCCAGTACTTC	CASIRGETLQETQYF
-	TRBJ1-4	TRBV10-3	TRBD1	TGTGCCATCAGGCCGGGACAGGGGGGTGAAAAACTGTTTTTT	CAIRPGQGGEKLFF
few	TRBJ2-2	TRBV30	TRBD1	TGTGCCTGGAGAGGGGATCTGGGACAGGGGAGGACCGGGGAGCTGTTTTTT	CAWRGDLGQGRTGELFF
-	TRBJ1-4	TRBV14	-	TGTGCCAGCAGCCATATGACAGTCTCTAATGAAAAACTGTTTTTT	CASSHMTVSNEKLFF
-	TRBJ1-5	TRBV5-5	-	TGTGCCAGCAGCCTACAGGGTATTTCCGTCAATCAGCCCCAGCATTTT	CASSLQGISVNQPQHF
once	TRBJ1-3	TRBV30	-	TGTGCCCAGTTCTCTGGAAACACCATATATTTT	CAQFSGNTIYF
-	TRBJ1-1	TRBV6-1	-	TGTGCCAGCAGTGACACGGGACACTTGAACACTGAAGCTTTCTTT	CASSDTGHLNTEAFF
-	TRBJ1-5	TRBV30	TRBD1	TGTGCCTGGAGTGGACAGGGGGCTGGCAATCAGCCCCAGCATTTT	CAWSGQGAGNQPQHF
-	TRBJ2-2	TRBV11-2	-	TGTGCCAGCAGCTTAGGGGTTAGATGGGGTTCCGGGGAGCTGTTTTTT	CASSLGVRWGSGELFF
-	TRBJ2-3	TRBV6-4	TRBD2	TGTGCCAGCAGTGAGCGGGGGGGCACAGATACGCAGTATTTT	CASSERGGTDTQYF
-	TRBJ1-1	TRBV18	-	TGTGCCAGCTCACCCGGGTCTAACACTGAAGCTTTCTTT	CASSPGSNTEAFF
once	TRBJ2-1	TRBV19	TRBD2	TGTGCCAGTAGTATAGATCCACCCGGGACTAGCAAGGGCAATGAGCAGTTCTTC	CASSIDPPGTSKGNEQFF
-	TRBJ1-2	TRBV3-1/TRBV3-2	-	TGTGCCAGCAGCCAGGACCGATTCTATGGCTACACCTTC	CASSQDRFYGYTF
once	TRBJ1-3	TRBV6-2/TRBV6-3	-	TGTGCCAGCAGTTACAGCAGTTCCTCTGGAAACACCATATATTTT	CASSYSSSSGNTIYF